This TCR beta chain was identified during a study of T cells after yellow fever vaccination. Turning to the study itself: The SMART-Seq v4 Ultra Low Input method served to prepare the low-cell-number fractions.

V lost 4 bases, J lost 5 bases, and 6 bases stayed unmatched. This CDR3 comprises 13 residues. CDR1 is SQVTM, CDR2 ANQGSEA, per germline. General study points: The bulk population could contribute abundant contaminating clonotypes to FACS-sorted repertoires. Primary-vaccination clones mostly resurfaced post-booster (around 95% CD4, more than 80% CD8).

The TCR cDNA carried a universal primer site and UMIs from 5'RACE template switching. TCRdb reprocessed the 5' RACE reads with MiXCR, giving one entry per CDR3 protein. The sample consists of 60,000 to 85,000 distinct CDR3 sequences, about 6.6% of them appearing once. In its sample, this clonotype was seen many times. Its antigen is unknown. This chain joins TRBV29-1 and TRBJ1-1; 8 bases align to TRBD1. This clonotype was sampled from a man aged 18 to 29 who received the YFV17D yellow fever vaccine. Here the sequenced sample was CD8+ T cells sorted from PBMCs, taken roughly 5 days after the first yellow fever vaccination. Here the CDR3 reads CSVVTRGLTEAFF. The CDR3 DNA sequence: TGCAGCGTTGTGACCAGGGGGCTGACTGAAGCTTTCTTT.